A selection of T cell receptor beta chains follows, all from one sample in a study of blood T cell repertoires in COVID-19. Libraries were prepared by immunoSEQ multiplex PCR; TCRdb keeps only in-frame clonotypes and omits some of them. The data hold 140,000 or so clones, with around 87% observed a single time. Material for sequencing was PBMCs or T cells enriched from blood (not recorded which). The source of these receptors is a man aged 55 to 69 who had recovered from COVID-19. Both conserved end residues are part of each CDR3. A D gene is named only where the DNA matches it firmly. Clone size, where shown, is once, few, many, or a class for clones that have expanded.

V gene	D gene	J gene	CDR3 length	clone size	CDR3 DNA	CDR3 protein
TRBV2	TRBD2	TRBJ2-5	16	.	TGTGCCAGCAGTGAAGCGCTTCAAGCGGGAGGAGAGACCCAGTACTTC	CASSEALQAGGETQYF
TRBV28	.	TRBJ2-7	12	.	TGTGCCAGCAGGGAGGGCCCCTACGAGCAGTACTTC	CASREGPYEQYF
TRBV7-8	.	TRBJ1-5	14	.	TGTGCCAGCAGCCAACAGGGAGTGGGTCAGCCCCAGCATTTT	CASSQQGVGQPQHF
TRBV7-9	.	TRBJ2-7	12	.	TGTGCCAGCAGCTTAAGCAGGGCCGAGCAGTACTTC	CASSLSRAEQYF
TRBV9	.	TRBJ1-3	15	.	TGTGCCAGCAGCGTAGACGCAGGTGGTGGAAACACCATATATTTT	CASSVDAGGGNTIYF
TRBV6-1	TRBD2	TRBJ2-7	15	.	TGTGCCAGCAGTGAAGAGACTAGCGGGAGTTACGAGCAGTACTTC	CASSEETSGSYEQYF
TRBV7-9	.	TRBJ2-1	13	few	TGTGCCAGCACCGATAGGGGGAACAATGAGCAGTTCTTC	CASTDRGNNEQFF
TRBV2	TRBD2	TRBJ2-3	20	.	TGTGCCAGCCCTGGGAGTTCGACTAGCGGGGTTGAGAGTAGCACAGATACGCAGTATTTT	CASPGSSTSGVESSTDTQYF
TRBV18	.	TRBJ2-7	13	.	TGTGCCAGCTCACCTGCCCGGGACTACGAGCAGTACTTC	CASSPARDYEQYF
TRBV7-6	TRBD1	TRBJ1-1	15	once	TGTGCCAGCAGCTCTCCAGACAGGGGAGAGACTGAAGCTTTCTTT	CASSSPDRGETEAFF
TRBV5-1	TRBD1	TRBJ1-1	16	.	TGCGCCAGCAGCCCAGGACAGGGATTCATGAACACTGAAGCTTTCTTT	CASSPGQGFMNTEAFF
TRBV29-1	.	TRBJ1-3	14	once	TGCAGCGTTGCCGGGTCAGACTCTGGAAACACCATATATTTT	CSVAGSDSGNTIYF
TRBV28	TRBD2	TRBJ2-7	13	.	TGTGCCAGCAGTGGGGGACTAGCGGGATCATGGTACTTC	CASSGGLAGSWYF
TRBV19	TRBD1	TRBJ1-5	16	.	TGTGCCACGCGGGACAGGGGGAACGGGGTGGGTCAGCCCCAGCATTTT	CATRDRGNGVGQPQHF
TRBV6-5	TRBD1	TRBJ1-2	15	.	TGTGCCAGCAGTTACGCCACAGGGGGCAACTATGGCTACACCTTC	CASSYATGGNYGYTF
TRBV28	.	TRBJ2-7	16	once	TGTGCCAGCAGGACTTTCAGGGGCCTCCATCCCTACGAGCAGTACTTC	CASRTFRGLHPYEQYF
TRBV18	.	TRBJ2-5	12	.	TGTGCCACCTCAGTGAGCGGAGAGACCCAGTACTTC	CATSVSGETQYF
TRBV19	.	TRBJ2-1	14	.	TGTGCCAGGTCCTCAGGGGCCTTGTTCTGTGAGCAGTTCTTC	CARSSGALFCEQFF
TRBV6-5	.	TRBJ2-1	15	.	TGTGCCAGCAGTTACTCAGGGGGGGGTTACAATGAGCAGTTCTTC	CASSYSGGGYNEQFF
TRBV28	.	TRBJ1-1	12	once	TGTGCCAGCTACTCCCTCGGGACTGAAGCTTTCTTT	CASYSLGTEAFF
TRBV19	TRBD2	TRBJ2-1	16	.	TGTGCCAGTAGTATCTCTAGCGGGGGCACCTACAATGAGCAGTTCTTC	CASSISSGGTYNEQFF
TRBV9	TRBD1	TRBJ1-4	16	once	TGTGCCAGCAGCAAAGAACCGACAGGGGAAGATGAAAAACTGTTTTTT	CASSKEPTGEDEKLFF
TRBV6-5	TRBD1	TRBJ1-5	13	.	TGTGCCAGCAGTTCCACAGGGGATCAGCCCCAGCATTTT	CASSSTGDQPQHF
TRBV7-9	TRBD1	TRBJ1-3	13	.	TGTGCCAGCAGCACGACAGGGGGAAACACCATATATTTT	CASSTTGGNTIYF
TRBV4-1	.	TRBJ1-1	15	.	TGCGCCAGCAGCCAAGCCGGGGGGATTAACACTGAAGCTTTCTTT	CASSQAGGINTEAFF
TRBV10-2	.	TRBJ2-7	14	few	TGCGCCAGCAGTATTAGCGGAAGCTCCTACGAGCAGTACTTC	CASSISGSSYEQYF
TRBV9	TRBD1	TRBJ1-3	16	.	TGTGCCAGCAGCGTCACAGGGGCCCACTCTGGAAACACCATATATTTT	CASSVTGAHSGNTIYF
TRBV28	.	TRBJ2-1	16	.	TGTGCCAGCAGTCCCTTCGGGTGGAGCTCCTACAATGAGCAGTTCTTC	CASSPFGWSSYNEQFF
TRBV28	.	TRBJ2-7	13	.	TGTGCCAGCGATCGGGGAGGAGCCTACGAGCAGTACTTC	CASDRGGAYEQYF
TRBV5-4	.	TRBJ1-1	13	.	TGTGCCAGCAGCCCAGCGGGGAACACTGAAGCTTTCTTT	CASSPAGNTEAFF
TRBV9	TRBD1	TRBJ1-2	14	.	TGTGCCAGCAGCTTCCGGGACAGTAACTATGGCTACACCTTC	CASSFRDSNYGYTF
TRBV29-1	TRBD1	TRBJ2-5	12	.	TGCAGCGTGAACAGGGGGCAGGAGACCCAGTACTTC	CSVNRGQETQYF
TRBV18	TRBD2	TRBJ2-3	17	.	TGTGCCAGCTCACCAGAGAGACTAGCGGAAGACACAGATACGCAGTATTTT	CASSPERLAEDTDTQYF
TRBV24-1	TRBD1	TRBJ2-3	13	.	TGTGCCACCAGTGGACAGGGGCCAGATACGCAGTATTTT	CATSGQGPDTQYF
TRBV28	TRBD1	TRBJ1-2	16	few	TGTGCCAGCAGTTTAGGAACAGGGGGGGCTAACTATGGCTACACCTTC	CASSLGTGGANYGYTF
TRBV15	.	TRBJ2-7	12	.	TGTGCCACCAGCGGACACCTCTACGAGCAGTACTTC	CATSGHLYEQYF
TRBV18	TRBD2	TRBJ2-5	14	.	TGTGCCAGCTCACCACCTGGCGGGAGTGAGACCCAGTACTTC	CASSPPGGSETQYF
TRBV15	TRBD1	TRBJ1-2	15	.	TGTGCCACCAGCACGGGACAGCTAATTAACTATGGCTACACCTTC	CATSTGQLINYGYTF
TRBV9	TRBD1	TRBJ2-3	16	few	TGTGCCAGCAGCCCACCCGGGACAGGGATCGTAGATACGCAGTATTTT	CASSPPGTGIVDTQYF
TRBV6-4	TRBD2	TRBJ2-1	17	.	TGTGCCAGCACCCGCCTCAGAGCGGGGGGGCCCCCGGGTGAGCAGTTCTTC	CASTRLRAGGPPGEQFF
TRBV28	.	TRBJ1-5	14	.	TGTGCCAGCAGTTTAAGGGGGTTAGGCCAGCCCCAGCATTTT	CASSLRGLGQPQHF
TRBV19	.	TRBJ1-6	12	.	TGTGCCAGTAGTATAGGGGCTTCACCCCTCCACTTT	CASSIGASPLHF
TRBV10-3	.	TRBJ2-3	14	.	TGTGCCATCAGTGATGCAGGGGGCACAGATACGCAGTATTTT	CAISDAGGTDTQYF
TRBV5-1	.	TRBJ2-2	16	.	TGCGCCAGCAGCTTTGGAGGGCAGGGGAACACCGGGGAGCTGTTTTTT	CASSFGGQGNTGELFF
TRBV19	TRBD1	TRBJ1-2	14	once	TGTGCCAGTAGTGTCAGGGGGCGCGACTATGGCTACACCTTC	CASSVRGRDYGYTF
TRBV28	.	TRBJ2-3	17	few	TGTGCCAGCAGTTCCGCGGGGGCCACCCCAAGCACAGATACGCAGTATTTT	CASSSAGATPSTDTQYF
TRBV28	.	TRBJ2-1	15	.	TGTGCCAGCGTCCAGACCAGTGCGGTCCCTAATGAGCAGTTCTTC	CASVQTSAVPNEQFF
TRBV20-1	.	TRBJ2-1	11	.	TGCAGTGGTCTAGGTGACAATGAGCAGTTCTTC	CSGLGDNEQFF
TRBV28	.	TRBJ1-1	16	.	TGTGCCAGCAGTTTATTTCGGGGGGGAATGAACACTGAAGCTTTCTTT	CASSLFRGGMNTEAFF
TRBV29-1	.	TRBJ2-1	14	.	TGCAGCGTTGGTAGCGTGACGACGCACAATGAGCAGTTCTTC	CSVGSVTTHNEQFF
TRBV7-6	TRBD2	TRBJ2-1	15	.	TGTGCCAGCAGCCGCGGGACTAGCGGGGGCAATGAGCAGTTCTTC	CASSRGTSGGNEQFF
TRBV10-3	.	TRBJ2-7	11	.	TGTGCCATCAGGGCGGCGGACGAGCAGTACTTC	CAIRAADEQYF
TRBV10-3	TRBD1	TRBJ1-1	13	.	TGTGCCATCAGTGTCCAGGGGGACACTGAAGCTTTCTTT	CAISVQGDTEAFF
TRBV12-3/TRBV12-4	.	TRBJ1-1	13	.	TGTGCCAGCAGGTCAGGGTTGTACGCTGAAGCTTTCTTT	CASRSGLYAEAFF
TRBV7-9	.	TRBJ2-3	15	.	TGTGCCAGCAGCTTAGTAGCGGAAAGCACAGATACGCAGTATTTT	CASSLVAESTDTQYF
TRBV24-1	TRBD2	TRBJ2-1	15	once	TGTGCCACCAGTGATCCCGGGACTAGCGGCAATGAGCAGTTCTTC	CATSDPGTSGNEQFF
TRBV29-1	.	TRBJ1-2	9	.	TGCAGCGTTGACAGGTACTACACCTTC	CSVDRYYTF
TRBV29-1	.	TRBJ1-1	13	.	TGCAGCGTTGATGAGGGTATCGGGACTGAAGCTTTCTTT	CSVDEGIGTEAFF
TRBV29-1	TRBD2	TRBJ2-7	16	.	TGCAGCGTTGTCCCCAGGGGACTAGCGGGAGGACACGAGCAGTACTTC	CSVVPRGLAGGHEQYF